This T cell receptor beta chain is from a study of response to subunit inactivated influenza vaccine listed by TCRdb under 2018. Regarding the study in general: Deep quantitative T cell receptor repertoire profiling was used in the study to track responses to a trivalent subunit inactivated influenza vaccine. Here is what the overall study found, with its caveats: The authors proposed that each seasonal influenza vaccination may bring in only a limited number of new T cells.

Libraries were made using RT-PCR. The instrument given in TCRdb is Illumina HiSeq 2500. The public reads were reanalyzed by TCRdb: fastp trimming at Q25, MiXCR alignment, in-frame beta chains only. Rows with a matching CDR3 protein are joined into one entry that keeps the most common DNA and genes. In all, the sample holds roughly 620,000 distinct CDR3 sequences, and about 11% of those were seen once. Together, the top ten hold around 10% of the sample. In this sample, this clonotype turned up a few times. Which antigen it targets is not known. Qualities for individual bases were not recorded, and no much larger clone is one base off. These records were also assigned to another study, of T cells expressing NK-cell markers. As the second paper documents: TCR beta cDNA libraries were prepared using 5'RACE template switching, which introduced a universal primer site and unique molecular identifiers. Three sorted T-cell subsets (CD3+CD56+NKG2C+, CD3+CD56+NKG2C- and CD3+CD56-NKG2C+) from fewer than 10 donors had their TCR beta-chain repertoires profiled. Among the eight sequenced donors, only one was HCMV-seronegative, while the other seven were HCMV-seropositive. In several experiments an anti-gammadeltaTCR antibody was added to restrict sorting to alphabetaTCR-expressing T cells. In six donors, the dominant CD3+CD56+NKG2C+ clonotypes were among the top 10 CD8+ clonotypes and accounted for roughly 1.0-7.5% of CD8+ T cells. Those dominant clonotypes were again the most abundant among CD3+CD56-NKG2C+ cells in a handful of donors, at about 28.3-60.1%. Whether the expanded NKG2C-expressing T cell clones were specific for HCMV antigens remained unclear. All eight donors whose samples were sequenced were randomly selected healthy volunteers, three of them men and five women. A commercial ELISA kit detecting HCMV-specific IgG in serum was used to determine HCMV serostatus. Ficoll density gradient centrifugation was used to isolate peripheral blood mononuclear cells from blood. For five or six donors, unsorted PBMC were also used to sequence bulk peripheral blood T-cell repertoires. cDNA synthesis was primed from the TCR beta constant segment and was followed by two successive PCR amplification steps. Sequencing of the libraries produced 2 x 150 bp reads on Illumina HiSeq 2000/2500, MiSeq or NextSeq. MIGEC was used to demultiplex reads and group the reads by UMI, and MiTCR was used to assemble and quantify clonotypes. Only TCR cDNA sequences supported by at least two reads were kept to exclude erroneous sequences. The tcR package was used for downstream repertoire analysis, with clonotypes matched between fractions based on CDR3 nucleotide sequence plus V segment. VDJmatch was used to annotate antigen specificity against VDJdb, with one amino acid substitution in CDR3 permitted.

This material consisted of PBMCs from blood, taken on the day of vaccination. The TCR sequence derives from a man in his forties or fifties who received an inactivated influenza vaccine. Donor details come from another sample of the same person, matched by shared clones.

The CDR3 reads CASSSHTNTGELFF. The nucleotide sequence is given as TGCGCCAGCAGCTCGCACACGAACACCGGGGAGCTGTTTTTT. This chain is built from TRBV5-1 and TRBJ2-2, with an unclear D gene assignment. V was cut back by 3 bases and J by 0 bases, leaving a gap of 6 bases between them. From a lookup of the germline V gene, CDR1 and CDR2 are SGHRS and YFSETQ. Including cysteine and phenylalanine, the CDR3 has 14 amino acids. Only CDR3 DNA is held: 42 bases, read in frame from base 1.